This T cell receptor (beta chain) originates from a study of early stage breast cancer tumors (TCRdb year 2017). Background on the whole study: Of the approximately 16 invasive breast tumors, eleven to twelve were found to be estrogen receptor-positive, progesterone receptor-positive and HER2-negative. A total of some 2.6 million templates, representing some 1 million unique clonotypes, were detected across all samples. A read coverage of roughly 10-fold per sample was achieved on average. About 65% of the 12 ER+/PR+/HER2- tumors were invasive ductal carcinomas, while the other four were invasive lobular carcinomas. Beyond this particular receptor, the publication reports: Greater similarity was observed between blood and normal breast repertoires than between blood and tumor repertoires, and tumor was distinguished from normal in about 90% of the 16 patients when each tissue was compared with blood. Because the cohort was small, a breakdown by tumor subtype could not be done. Compared with adjacent normal breast tissue, tumors had roughly 2.7-fold higher T cell density and higher clonality. Enriched TCRB sequences shared across patients were mostly commonly generated sequences, unlikely to play an important role in the tumor microenvironment. Bulk genomic DNA sequencing of unsorted cells missed chain pairing and functional markers such as CD4, CD8 and FOXP3.

Every sample was amplified as two independent genomic DNA replicates, using roughly 0.5 ug for blood and roughly 1.4 ug for tumor or normal breast. TCRB sequencing of genomic DNA was carried out with the ImmunoSeq Intro kit according to the manufacturer's instructions. The multiplex PCR ran for 31 cycles using proprietary primers and spike-in control sequences for absolute quantification. Single-end 150-bp reads were used to sequence an 87-bp fragment spanning the CDR3 and the flanking V and J genes. Seven samples, with two replicates for each sample, were multiplexed per lane of an Illumina MiSeq using version 3.0 chemistry. In the paper's pipeline: The vendor's proprietary pipeline handled the raw data processing, merging both replicates into a single result for each sample. A clonotype was defined as productive rearrangements that share the same V-gene family, CDR3 amino acid sequence and J-gene segment. Clonality was computed as 1 minus the normalized Shannon entropy (Pielou evenness) of TCRB abundances. T cell density was estimated by dividing total templates by the number of input cells inferred from the DNA input amount. Total repertoire diversity and clonality were estimated with Recon using default parameters. A clonotype counted as tumor-enriched if its abundance in tumor exceeded 0.1% and was at least 32-fold higher than its abundance in normal breast. What TCRdb holds here is the immuneACCESS table cut down to in-frame rearrangements. Part of the clones is not present; checked against another copy, under half of the missing clones reflect an unresolved V gene, and the others are unexplained. D and trimming were read from the DNA, whereas the V and J calls and clone size are those reported in that table. The sample table holds 44,000 or so clones, of which roughly 80% were seen once. Jointly, the top ten make up under 1.5% of the sample.

After removal of 3 bases from V and 5 bases from J, the junction retains 6 bases not matched to a gene. Reading the germline V gene gives CDR1 SGHRS and CDR2 YFSETQ. The CDR3 sequence holds 14 residues, the cysteine and phenylalanine included. Only CDR3 DNA is held: 42 bases, read in frame from base 1. The study profiled bulk TCR beta-chain repertoires in matched peripheral blood, tumor and adjacent normal breast tissue taken from about 15 patients with early-stage breast cancer. Before surgery, about 4.5-10 mL of whole blood was collected in EDTA tubes and processed within 2 hours. Peripheral blood mononuclear cells were isolated by Ficoll-Paque centrifugation in SepMate-50 tubes. PBMCs were cryopreserved in around 90% FBS with about 10% DMSO in aliquots of roughly 1.8 to 4 million cells and stored in liquid nitrogen. The Qiagen AllPrep DNA/RNA Mini kit was used for genomic DNA extraction. A note on this clone: Its cognate antigen has yet to be identified. Base qualities are not recorded, but no much larger clone differs from it by a single base.

The receptor was derived from a person in their fifties with breast cancer. The sequencing sample was made of blood. Here the chain combines TRBV5-1 and TRBJ2-7; TRBD1 fits 9 bases in the junction. The base sequence is TGCGCCAGCAGCTGGGGACAGGGTACCGACGAGCAGTACTTC. Translated, this gives CASSWGQGTDEQYF.